These T cell receptor beta chains were read from a single sample in a study of T cells in localized non-small cell lung cancer. Assay: immunoSEQ multiplex PCR; the TCRdb copy retains only in-frame clones and omits some. This table holds 25,000 to 35,000 clones, roughly 87% found once. Sequences were derived from peripheral blood, sampled before any cancer treatment. These TCRs come from a woman aged 35 to 70 with stage I lung adenocarcinoma. CDR3s include the opening cysteine and the closing phenylalanine or tryptophan. Fields, in order: V gene, J gene, D gene, CDR3 protein, CDR3 DNA. A D gene is named only where the DNA matches it firmly.

V gene: TRBV29-1
J gene: TRBJ1-2
D gene: TRBD1
CDR3 protein: CSVNSGQNYGYTF
CDR3 DNA: TGCAGCGTAAACTCGGGACAGAACTATGGCTACACCTTC

V gene: TRBV4-3
J gene: TRBJ1-4
D gene: -
CDR3 protein: CASSPWQTQGAEKLFF
CDR3 DNA: TGCGCCAGCAGCCCCTGGCAGACACAGGGTGCTGAAAAACTGTTTTTT

V gene: TRBV9
J gene: TRBJ1-1
D gene: -
CDR3 protein: CASSAGTLNTEAFF
CDR3 DNA: TGTGCCAGCAGCGCCGGGACATTGAACACTGAAGCTTTCTTT

V gene: TRBV30
J gene: TRBJ2-7
D gene: -
CDR3 protein: CAWSRAQHYEQYF
CDR3 DNA: TGTGCCTGGAGTAGGGCGCAACACTACGAGCAGTACTTC

V gene: TRBV5-1
J gene: TRBJ2-3
D gene: TRBD2
CDR3 protein: CASSLEGSGGTDTQYF
CDR3 DNA: TGCGCCAGCAGCTTGGAGGGTAGCGGGGGCACAGATACGCAGTATTTT

V gene: TRBV28
J gene: TRBJ1-2
D gene: -
CDR3 protein: CASVGEGFYGYTF
CDR3 DNA: TGTGCCAGTGTAGGGGAGGGGTTCTATGGCTACACCTTC

V gene: TRBV2
J gene: TRBJ2-5
D gene: TRBD2
CDR3 protein: CASIPRGLAGETQYF
CDR3 DNA: TGTGCCAGCATACCCCGAGGGCTAGCGGGAGAGACCCAGTACTTC

V gene: TRBV19
J gene: TRBJ1-1
D gene: -
CDR3 protein: CASGTQEAFF
CDR3 DNA: TGTGCCAGTGGGACGCAAGAAGCTTTCTTT

V gene: TRBV10-3
J gene: TRBJ2-1
D gene: TRBD1
CDR3 protein: CAISVVTGGYNEQFF
CDR3 DNA: TGTGCCATCAGTGTGGTGACAGGGGGATACAATGAGCAGTTCTTC

V gene: TRBV7-2
J gene: TRBJ1-1
D gene: -
CDR3 protein: CASSISVMSTEAFF
CDR3 DNA: TGTGCCAGCAGCATAAGCGTCATGAGCACTGAAGCTTTCTTT

V gene: TRBV27
J gene: TRBJ2-1
D gene: -
CDR3 protein: CASQRGRDPIPYRGNEQFF
CDR3 DNA: TGTGCCAGCCAAAGGGGCCGGGACCCCATCCCTTATCGGGGCAATGAGCAGTTCTTC

V gene: TRBV19
J gene: TRBJ2-5
D gene: -
CDR3 protein: CASSIRETQYF
CDR3 DNA: TGTGCCAGTAGTATAAGGGAGACCCAGTACTTC

V gene: TRBV2
J gene: TRBJ2-2
D gene: -
CDR3 protein: CASKTTGGRYTGELFF
CDR3 DNA: TGTGCCAGCAAAACTACGGGGGGCAGGTACACCGGGGAGCTGTTTTTT

V gene: TRBV25-1
J gene: TRBJ1-1
D gene: -
CDR3 protein: CASSEGENTEAFF
CDR3 DNA: TGTGCCAGCAGTGAAGGAGAGAACACTGAAGCTTTCTTT